A single T cell receptor (beta chain) is shown here with its context. There are many counts of this clonotype. Its antigen is unknown. No much larger clonotype is one base removed from it; base qualities were not supplied. In the ophthalmopathy patients, disease was moderately to severely active, with a Clinical Activity Score of 3 or more, a NOSPECS grade of 4 or more, and a duration of less than 3 months. Patients with uncontrolled infections, other autoimmune diseases, pregnancy or lactation were excluded. Diagnoses were established on the basis of clinical symptoms, serum thyroxine and TRAb, thyroid ultrasound, and orbital computed tomography. PBMCs were isolated from 7.5 to 10 ml of fresh peripheral blood by Ficoll-Paque density gradient centrifugation. Total RNA was extracted using Trizol reagent, and RNA quality was assessed on an Agilent 2100 Bioanalyzer. This sample stems from a study of T cells in Graves' hyperthyroidism and ophthalmopathy (dated by TCRdb to the late 2010s). About the study as a whole: Peripheral blood samples were taken at initial diagnosis, before any treatment was given. A discovery cohort of roughly 96 patients, roughly 40 with Graves' ophthalmopathy and 55 to 60 with stable Graves' hyperthyroidism, was used to find distinguishing TCR V-J signatures. Prospective prediction of ophthalmopathy was tested in an independent validation cohort of 18 to 20 hyperthyroidism patients and approximately 17 patients who later progressed to ophthalmopathy. For training and testing, the 100 or so patients in the discovery cohort were randomly divided in a 7:3 ratio. Thyroid tissue and blood T-cell repertoires from about six Graves' hyperthyroidism patients were also compared in the study. After sampling, hyperthyroidism patients received methimazole starting at 30 mg daily, and ophthalmopathy patients received high-dose intravenous methylprednisolone. According to the paper, TCR Vbeta CDR3 sequencing was carried out on 135 peripheral blood samples, which came from fewer than 50 ophthalmopathy, under 80 hyperthyroidism and roughly 17 progressor patients. Study-wide conclusions, independent of this receptor: During validation, the model predicted progression to ophthalmopathy a median of about 6.3 months ahead of onset, with around 70% sensitivity and about 75% specificity. Most expanded thyroid clonotypes (frequency above 0.001) were also detected in blood, a finding suggesting that blood repertoires may reflect thyroid immune responses. A model built on a 13 V-J signature distinguished ophthalmopathy from stable hyperthyroidism, reaching 85% to 90% sensitivity and 81% to 83% specificity in cross-validation and 80%/75% in testing. Sample size was not statistically predetermined, and investigators were not blinded to group allocation.

Spanning cysteine to phenylalanine, the CDR3 consists of 15 amino acids. Only CDR3 DNA is held: 45 bases, read in frame from base 1. Cut back by 5 bases and 1 base, the V and J ends lie 14 bases apart. CDR1 and CDR2 are drawn from the germline V gene: SGHAT, FQNNGV. TCR beta CDR3 regions were amplified from RNA transcripts. For the first round of RT-PCR on the TCR CDR3, the HTBI primer set was used together with the Qiagen OneStep RT-PCR kit. Libraries were constructed in a second round of multiplex PCR, after which size selection and purification were performed. The libraries were sequenced on an Illumina HiSeq2000 using paired-end 100 bp reads. Processing in the source paper ran as follows. Raw data were processed with SOAPnuke, discarding reads with adapters, uncalled bases, mean Phred below 15, or no exact constant-primer or identifier match. COPE v1.2.5 was used to merge high-quality paired reads, and clonotypes were defined as unique nucleotide sequences. MiTCR v1.1 was used to align the clonotypes against IMGT TRBV, TRBD and TRBJ reference segments. The analysis was restricted to V-J combinations with a frequency above 0.0001, which together covered 98% to 99.2% of the repertoires. The TCS score was defined as the ratio of F50 (clonal expansion) to E x V (chaos), calculated using BLOSUM62-based TCRdist between CDR3 peptides within each V-J. Welch's t-statistics and random forest reduced 500 to 650 V-J features to 13, which were used in a naive Bayes classifier (R e1071). TCRdb itself trimmed the public reads at Q25 with fastp, ran MiXCR and retained productive beta chains. Records with the same CDR3 protein are collapsed into one entry carrying the most frequent genes and DNA. The V and J calls were not made by the authors but by TCRdb's processing. For this sample the table gives approximately 300,000 distinct CDR3 sequences, of which about a sixth were detected only once. Approximately 60% of the sample goes to the ten largest clones.

The sequencing input was blood. The receptor was derived from a woman aged 55-70 years with Graves' ophthalmopathy. The chain uses TRBV11-2 and TRBJ2-5; the best D guess is TRBD1, with 8 bases matching. The nucleotide sequence reads TGTGCCAGCAGCCTAGCGGACAGGGCCCAAGAGACCCAGTACTTC. This encodes CASSLADRAQETQYF.